This T cell receptor (beta chain) was retrieved from a study of blood T cell repertoires in COVID-19. As for the study in general: Sites in the United States, Italy and Spain provided acute and convalescent COVID-19 samples. The analysed material was cDNA or gDNA that came from T cells, B-cell-depleted T cells, or PBMCs.

With V trimmed by 0 bases and J by 8 bases, 7 bases remained unmatched. Germline CDR1 and CDR2: PRHDT and FYEKMQ (reference sequence). This CDR3 contains 15 residues. How the authors handled the data: Counts of nucleated cells, estimated from reference gene primer amplification, were obtained. The repertoire was sequenced with immunoSEQ multiplex PCR; TCRdb's copy has only in-frame clones and lacks some. The V and J calls and clone size are taken from that table; D and trimming were inferred from the DNA. This sample has about 14,000 clones, with roughly 89% found just once. The chain couples TRBV13 to TRBJ1-2; 9 bases line up with TRBD1. Sequencing was done on a sample of peripheral blood. This TCR came from a human donor in a cohort sampled during active COVID-19. The CDR3 loop reads CASSLGRDRVLGYTF. CDR3 DNA sequence: TGTGCCAGCAGCTTAGGCAGGGACAGGGTGTTAGGCTACACCTTC.